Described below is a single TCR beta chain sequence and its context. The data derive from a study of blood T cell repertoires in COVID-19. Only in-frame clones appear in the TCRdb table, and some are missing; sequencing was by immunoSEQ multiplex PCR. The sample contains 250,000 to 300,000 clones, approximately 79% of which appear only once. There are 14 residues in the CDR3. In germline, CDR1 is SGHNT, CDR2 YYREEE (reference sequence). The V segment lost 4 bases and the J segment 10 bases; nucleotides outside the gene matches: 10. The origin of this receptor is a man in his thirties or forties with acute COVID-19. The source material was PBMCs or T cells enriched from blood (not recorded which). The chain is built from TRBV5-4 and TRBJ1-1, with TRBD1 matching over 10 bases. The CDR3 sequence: CASSLSRDRGGAFF. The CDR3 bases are TGTGCCAGCAGCCTGTCCCGGGACAGGGGAGGAGCTTTCTTT. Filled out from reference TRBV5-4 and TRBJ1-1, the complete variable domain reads ETGVTQSPTHLIKTRGQQVTLRCSSQSGHNTVSWYQQALGQGPQFIFQYYREEENGRGNFPPRFSGLQFPNYSSELNVNALELDDSALYLCASSLSRDRGGAFFGQGTRLTVV.